Below are 8 T cell receptor beta chains sequenced from a single sample in a study of tissue T cells after allogeneic stem cell transplantation. Sequenced by immunoSEQ multiplex PCR; TCRdb stores in-frame clones only, minus some. The sample yields around 6,600 clones, roughly 70% seen once. Sequenced material: tissue from the stomach, taken at autopsy. The receptors stem from a woman between 18 and 50 years old with breast cancer.

V is TRBV9 and J is TRBJ1-2, with 8 bases that match TRBD1. Per germline, CDR1 SGDLS and CDR2 YYNGEE. CDR3 length equals 21 residues. The V segment lost 6 bases and the J segment 0 bases; nucleotides outside the gene matches: 25. The CDR3 sequence is CASNDSDRGRCGHDANYGYTF. In DNA, the CDR3 is TGTGCCAGCAACGATAGTGACAGGGGAAGATGTGGGCATGACGCTAACTATGGCTACACCTTC.

The V call is TRBV5-4, the J call TRBJ2-5, with 9 bases that match TRBD1. The trim removed 3 bases at V and 2 bases at J, leaving 8 bases unmatched. Per germline, CDR1 SGHNT and CDR2 YYREEE (reference sequence). The CDR3 is made up of 16 amino acids. CDR3 in amino acids: CASSYPGQGRQETQYF. The CDR3 DNA is TGTGCCAGCAGCTACCCGGGACAGGGTCGACAAGAGACCCAGTACTTC. Supplemented by reference TRBV5-4 and TRBJ2-5, the full variable domain reads ETGVTQSPTHLIKTRGQQVTLRCSSQSGHNTVSWYQQALGQGPQFIFQYYREEENGRGNFPPRFSGLQFPNYSSELNVNALELDDSALYLCASSYPGQGRQETQYFGPGTRLLVL.

For this clone: This sample also contains other DNA sequences that code for the same CDR3. The rearrangement joins TRBV30 to TRBJ1-1; D is uncertain. From germline, CDR1 is GTSNPN and CDR2 SVGIG (reference sequence). V was clipped by 4 bases and J by 5 bases, with 8 bases between them. The CDR3 extends over 11 amino acids. The CDR3 is CAWIRRTEAFF. The CDR3 coding sequence is TGTGCCTGGATTCGGCGTACTGAAGCTTTCTTT. Full variable domain (rest looked up from reference TRBV30 and TRBJ1-1): SQTIHQWPATLVQPVGSPLSLECTVEGTSNPNLYWYRQAAGRGLQLLFYSVGIGQISSEVPQNLSASRPQDRQFILSSKKLLLSDSGFYLCAWIRRTEAFFGQGTRLTVV.

J is TRBJ2-7 and V is TRBV7-2, with D hard to call. Germline V gene data show CDR1 as SGHTA and CDR2 as FQGNSA. V lost 6 bases and J 3 bases, leaving 15 bases between the germline ends. The CDR3 spans 14 residues. CDR3 DNA: TGTGCCAGCAGTCCCTCCAGAAGCCTCTACGAGCAGTACTTC. This sequence encodes CASSPSRSLYEQYF.

Judged by abundance, this clone is large. V gene TRBV11-2 combines with J gene TRBJ2-5, with D tentatively TRBD2 (6 bases). Germline values: CDR1 SGHAT, CDR2 FQNNGV. Trimming removed 3 bases from V and 2 bases from J, with 13 bases in between. The CDR3 sequence is 15 residues long. This CDR3 is CASSFGAGPQETQYF. CDR3 DNA sequence: TGTGCCAGCAGCTTCGGAGCGGGCCCACAAGAGACCCAGTACTTC.

This clone has a handful of counts. V usage is TRBV6-4 and J usage is TRBJ1-4; no firm D call. CDR1 and CDR2 from the germline V gene are MRHNA and SNTAGT. This CDR3 is built from 15 residues. The germline V and J ends were trimmed by 0 bases and 2 bases, with 7 bases remaining between them. The CDR3 spells CASSDSGGTNEKLFF. As DNA, the CDR3 is TGTGCCAGCAGTGACTCCGGAGGGACTAATGAAAAACTGTTTTTT.

This clone was observed a few times. The chain combines TRBV6-6 with TRBJ1-5; D uncertain. CDR3 length: 13 residues. Germline V gene data show CDR1 as MNHNY and CDR2 as SVGAGI (reference sequence). V lost 6 bases and J 3 bases, leaving 9 bases between the germline ends. CDR3 sequence reads: CASRNTNNQPQHF. The CDR3 DNA reads TGTGCCAGCAGGAACACTAACAATCAGCCCCAGCATTTT.

The V call is TRBV4-1, the J call TRBJ2-3; 10 bases are shared with TRBD2. The CDR3 is made up of 16 amino acids. From germline, CDR1 is MGHRA and CDR2 YSYEKL. The ends lost 4 bases at V and 3 bases at J; junction bases unmatched: 7. The DNA for the CDR3 is TGCGCCAGCAGCCGTTCGACTAGCGGGTATACAGATACGCAGTATTTT. The encoded protein is CASSRSTSGYTDTQYF.